The 10 T cell receptor beta chains in this list originate from one sample, sequenced in a study of blood T cell repertoires in COVID-19. Sequencing used immunoSEQ multiplex PCR; TCRdb keeps in-frame clones, though not all of them. The sample has 150,000 to 200,000 clones; roughly 80% are singletons. The sequenced material came from peripheral blood. The receptor source for this set is a woman between 35 and 50 years old with COVID-19, enrolled during active disease.

The J gene is TRBJ2-7, the V gene TRBV7-2; D gene ambiguous. The CDR3 totals 15 residues. Per the germline V gene, CDR1 is SGHTA and CDR2 is FQGNSA. V gave up 1 base and J gave up 3 bases, with 13 bases separating them. Written as DNA, the CDR3 is TGTGCCAGCAGCTTAGGGTCTGACTTACTCTACGAGCAGTACTTC. Translating it yields CASSLGSDLLYEQYF.

This chain connects TRBV7-2 to TRBJ2-1, with a weak D call TRBD2 (6 bases). The CDR3 extends over 14 amino acids. V dropped 1 base and J dropped 6 bases, with 10 bases sitting between them. Germline-derived CDR1 and CDR2 are SGHTA and FQGNSA. DNA for the CDR3: TGTGCCAGCAGCTTAGTGGTAGCGGCCAATGAGCAGTTCTTC. The encoded protein is CASSLVVAANEQFF.

The chain recombines TRBV5-1 with TRBJ1-2; D is uncertain. Germline V CDR1 and CDR2: SGHRS, YFSETQ. The CDR3 extends over 13 amino acids. Trimming removed 0 bases from V and 1 base from J, with 4 bases in between. CDR3 coding DNA: TGCGCCAGCAGCTTGGCCAATAACTATGGCTACACCTTC. Residues: CASSLANNYGYTF. The whole variable domain, remainder taken from reference TRBV5-1 and TRBJ1-2, is KAGVTQTPRYLIKTRGQQVTLSCSPISGHRSVSWYQQTPGQGLQFLFEYFSETQRNKGNFPGRFSGRQFSNSRSEMNVSTLELGDSALYLCASSLANNYGYTFGSGTRLTVV.

Only a few counts were recorded for this clone. J is TRBJ2-7 and V is TRBV5-1, with D perhaps TRBD1 (6 bases). V was pared by 4 bases and J by 6 bases, with 8 bases between. Germline CDR1 SGHRS, CDR2 YFSETQ. This CDR3 region has 11 residues. CDR3: CASSQDSEQYF. In DNA form, the CDR3 reads TGCGCCAGCAGCCAGGACAGCGAGCAGTACTTC.

The chain combines TRBV2 with TRBJ1-4, with D perhaps TRBD1 (6 bases). The CDR3 is 15 residues long. V was trimmed by 6 bases and J by 5 bases, leaving 16 bases between them. The germline V gene has CDR1 SNHLY and CDR2 FYNNEI. CDR3 in amino acids: CASSYSPGENEKLFF. In DNA form, the CDR3 reads TGTGCCAGCAGCTATTCGCCAGGGGAAAATGAAAAACTGTTTTTT.

This chain connects TRBV7-6 to TRBJ1-1, with a tentative D call TRBD1 (5 bases). Germline assignment: CDR1 SGHVS and CDR2 FNYEAQ. V lost 1 base to trimming and J lost 4 bases, with 7 bases between them. This CDR3 region has 13 residues. CDR3 amino acids: CASSLGRVTEAFF. CDR3 bases: TGTGCCAGCAGCTTAGGCAGGGTCACTGAAGCTTTCTTT.

The chain joins TRBV7-9 to TRBJ2-3, with D perhaps matching TRBD1 (5 bases). The CDR3 is 13 amino acids. The germline CDR1 and CDR2 sequences are SEHNR and FQNEAQ (reference sequence). With 5 bases removed from V and 6 bases from J, the gap between germline ends came to 12 bases. CDR3: CASSRSNRDTQYF. The CDR3 DNA sequence: TGTGCCAGCAGCAGAAGTAACAGGGATACGCAGTATTTT.

In its sample, this clone was seen a few times. The V call is TRBV7-9, the J call TRBJ2-7; D unclear. CDR1 is SEHNR and CDR2 is FQNEAQ in the germline V gene (reference sequence). Trimming cost V 5 bases and J 7 bases, with 9 bases left between them. The CDR3 totals 11 residues. The CDR3 bases are TGTGCCAGCAGCGGCCTCGTTGAGCAGTACGTC. Its translation is CASSGLVEQYV.

The CDR3 loop is CASNGQGSVKLFF. CDR3 sequence (DNA): TGTGCCAGCAACGGACAGGGAAGTGTAAAACTGTTTTTT. V usage is TRBV2 and J usage is TRBJ1-4; TRBD1 matches at 8 bases. CDR3 length equals 13 residues. The germline gives CDR1 SNHLY, CDR2 FYNNEI. With 7 bases clipped from V and 10 bases from J, the junction kept 8 bases outside the gene matches.

This chain's CDR3 is CASSSGGQTYEQYF. The DNA for the CDR3 is TGTGCCAGTAGTTCGGGCGGGCAAACCTACGAGCAGTACTTC. The chain has TRBV19 and TRBJ2-7; D is possibly TRBD2 (5 bases). Germline CDR1 LNHDA, CDR2 SQIVND (reference sequence). This CDR3 region has 14 residues. The V and J ends lost 5 bases and 2 bases respectively, with 13 bases between them.